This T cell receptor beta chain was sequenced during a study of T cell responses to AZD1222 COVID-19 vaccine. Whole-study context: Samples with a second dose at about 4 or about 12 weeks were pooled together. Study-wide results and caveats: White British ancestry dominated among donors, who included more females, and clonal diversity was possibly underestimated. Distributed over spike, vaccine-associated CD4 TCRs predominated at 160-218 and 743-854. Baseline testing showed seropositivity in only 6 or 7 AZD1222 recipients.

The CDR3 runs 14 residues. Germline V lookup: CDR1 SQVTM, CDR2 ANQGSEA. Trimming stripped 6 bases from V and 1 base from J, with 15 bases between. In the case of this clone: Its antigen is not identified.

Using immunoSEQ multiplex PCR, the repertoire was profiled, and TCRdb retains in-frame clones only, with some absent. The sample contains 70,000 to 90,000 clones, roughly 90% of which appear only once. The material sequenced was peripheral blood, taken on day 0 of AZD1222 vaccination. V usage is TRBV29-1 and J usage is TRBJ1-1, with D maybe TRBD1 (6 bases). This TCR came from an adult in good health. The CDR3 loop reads CSVAARTANTEAFF. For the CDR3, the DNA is TGCAGCGTGGCGGCTAGGACAGCGAACACTGAAGCTTTCTTT.